This T cell receptor beta chain was profiled in a study of T cells of healthy individuals. The CDR3 runs to 12 residues. The V end was cut by 2 bases, the J end by 4 bases, with 8 bases between. CDR1 and CDR2 from the germline V gene are DFQATT and SNEGSKA (reference sequence). This clonotype was recorded many times. TCRdb re-derived calls from the 5' RACE reads in MiXCR, one entry per CDR3 protein. The sample has around 63,000 distinct CDR3 sequences; 15% to 20% are singletons. The chain carries TRBV20-1 and TRBJ1-2, with D possibly TRBD1 on 6 matching bases. The sequence derives from a human donor in good health. The CDR3 region is CSARPGAYGYTF. For the CDR3, the DNA is TGCAGTGCTAGACCGGGGGCCTATGGCTACACCTTC.